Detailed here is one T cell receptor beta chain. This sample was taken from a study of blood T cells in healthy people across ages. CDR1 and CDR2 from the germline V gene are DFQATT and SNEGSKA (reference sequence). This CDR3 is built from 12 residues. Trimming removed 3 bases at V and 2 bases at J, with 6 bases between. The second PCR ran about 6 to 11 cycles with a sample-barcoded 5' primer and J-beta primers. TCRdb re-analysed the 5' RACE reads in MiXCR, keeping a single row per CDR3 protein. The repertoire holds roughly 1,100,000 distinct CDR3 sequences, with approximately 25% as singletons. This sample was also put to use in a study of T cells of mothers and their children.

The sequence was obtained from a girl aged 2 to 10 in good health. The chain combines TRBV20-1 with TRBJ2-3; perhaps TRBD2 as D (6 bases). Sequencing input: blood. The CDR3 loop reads CSARRDTDTQYF. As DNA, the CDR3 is TGCAGTGCTAGGCGGGACACAGATACGCAGTATTTT.